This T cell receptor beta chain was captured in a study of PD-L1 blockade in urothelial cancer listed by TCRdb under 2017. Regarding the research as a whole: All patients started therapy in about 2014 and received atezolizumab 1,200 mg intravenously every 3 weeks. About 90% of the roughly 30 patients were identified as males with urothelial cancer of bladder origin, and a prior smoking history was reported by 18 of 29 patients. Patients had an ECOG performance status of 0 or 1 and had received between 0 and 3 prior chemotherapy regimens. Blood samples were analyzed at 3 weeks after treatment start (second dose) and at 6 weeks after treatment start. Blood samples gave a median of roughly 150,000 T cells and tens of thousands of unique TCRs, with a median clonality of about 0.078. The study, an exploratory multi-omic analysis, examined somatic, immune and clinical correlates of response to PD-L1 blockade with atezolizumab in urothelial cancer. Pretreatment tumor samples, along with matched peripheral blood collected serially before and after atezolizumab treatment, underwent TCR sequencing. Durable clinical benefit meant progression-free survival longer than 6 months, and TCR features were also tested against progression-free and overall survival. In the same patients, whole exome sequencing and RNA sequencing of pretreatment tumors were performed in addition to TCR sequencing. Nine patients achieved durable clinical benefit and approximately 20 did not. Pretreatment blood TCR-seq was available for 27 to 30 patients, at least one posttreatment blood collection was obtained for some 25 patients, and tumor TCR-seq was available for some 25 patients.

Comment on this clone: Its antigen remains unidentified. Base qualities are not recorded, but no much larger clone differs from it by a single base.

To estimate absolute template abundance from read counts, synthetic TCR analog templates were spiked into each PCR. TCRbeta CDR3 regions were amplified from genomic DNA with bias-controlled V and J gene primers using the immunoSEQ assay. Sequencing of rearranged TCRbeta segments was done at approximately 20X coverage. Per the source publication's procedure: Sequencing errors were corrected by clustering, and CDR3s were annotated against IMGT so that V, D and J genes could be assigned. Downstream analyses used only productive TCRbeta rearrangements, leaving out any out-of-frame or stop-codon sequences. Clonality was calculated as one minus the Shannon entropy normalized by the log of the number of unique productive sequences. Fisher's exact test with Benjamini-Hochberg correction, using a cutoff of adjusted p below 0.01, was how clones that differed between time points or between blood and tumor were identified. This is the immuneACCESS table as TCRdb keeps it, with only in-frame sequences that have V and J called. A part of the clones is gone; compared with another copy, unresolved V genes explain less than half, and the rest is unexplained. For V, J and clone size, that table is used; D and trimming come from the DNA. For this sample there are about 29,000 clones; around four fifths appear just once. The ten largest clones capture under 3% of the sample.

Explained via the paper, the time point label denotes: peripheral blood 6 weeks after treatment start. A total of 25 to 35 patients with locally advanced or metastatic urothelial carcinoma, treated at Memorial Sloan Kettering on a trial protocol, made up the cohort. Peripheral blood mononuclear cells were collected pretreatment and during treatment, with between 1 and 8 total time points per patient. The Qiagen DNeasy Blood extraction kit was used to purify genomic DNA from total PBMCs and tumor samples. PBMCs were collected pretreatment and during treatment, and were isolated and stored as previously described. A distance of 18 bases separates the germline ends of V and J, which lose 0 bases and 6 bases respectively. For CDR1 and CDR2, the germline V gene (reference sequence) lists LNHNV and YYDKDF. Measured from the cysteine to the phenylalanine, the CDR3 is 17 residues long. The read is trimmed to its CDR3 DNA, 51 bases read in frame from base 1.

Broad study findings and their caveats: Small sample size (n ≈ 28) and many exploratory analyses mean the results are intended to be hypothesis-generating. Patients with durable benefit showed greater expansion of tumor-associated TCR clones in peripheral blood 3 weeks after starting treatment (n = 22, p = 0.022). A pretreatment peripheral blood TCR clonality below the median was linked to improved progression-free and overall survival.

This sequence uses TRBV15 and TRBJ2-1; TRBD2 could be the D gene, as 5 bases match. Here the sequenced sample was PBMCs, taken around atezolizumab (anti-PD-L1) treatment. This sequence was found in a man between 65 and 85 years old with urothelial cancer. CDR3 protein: CATSRDLGIGSGNEQFF. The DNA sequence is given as TGTGCCACCAGCAGAGATCTAGGGATTGGGAGCGGCAATGAGCAGTTCTTC.